These 7 T cell receptor beta chains share one sample of origin, sequenced in a study of cytomegalovirus exposure and HLA in healthy donors. The PCR made use of 60 Vbeta and 13 Jbeta primers. Produced via immunoSEQ multiplex PCR; TCRdb's table is partial and in-frame only. This sample has 150,000 to 200,000 clones, with 70% to 85% found just once. Sequencing was carried out using PBMCs. These receptor sequences come from a boy aged 2 to 10 in good health and CMV-seronegative.

This chain links TRBV11-2 with TRBJ2-7, with a tentative D call TRBD2 (7 bases). Germline-derived CDR1 and CDR2 are SGHAT and FQNNGV. The ends were cut back, 6 bases at V and 10 bases at J, with 31 bases in the middle. This CDR3 contains 17 residues. The CDR3 loop reads CASRIRGDGGPSTDQYF. The CDR3 DNA sequence: TGTGCCAGCAGGATTCGGGGCGACGGGGGGCCTTCTACGGATCAGTACTTC.

This chain links TRBV4-1 with TRBJ1-2; 10 bases align to TRBD1. J gave up 6 bases and V 1 base, and 5 bases lay outside the gene matches. Germline values: CDR1 MGHRA, CDR2 YSYEKL. The CDR3 is 15 amino acids. The CDR3 DNA reads TGCGCCAGCAGCCAAGCGGGACAGGGGAGGGATGGCTACACCTTC. Translating it yields CASSQAGQGRDGYTF.

The V call is TRBV7-6, the J call TRBJ1-4; 11 bases map to TRBD1. Trimming removed 5 bases from V and 11 bases from J; junction bases left unmatched: 7. The V gene's germline CDR1 is SGHVS and CDR2 FNYEAQ. The CDR3 sequence is 14 residues long. CDR3 in amino acids: CASSATGDRGKLFF. The CDR3 DNA is TGTGCCAGCAGCGCCACAGGGGACAGGGGGAAACTGTTTTTT.

The rearrangement uses TRBV6-5 and TRBJ1-2; possible D gene TRBD1, 5 bases. The germline CDR1 and CDR2 sequences are MNHEY and SVGAGI. There are 13 residues in the CDR3. Deletions cut 0 bases from V and 4 bases from J, with 6 bases between. The DNA for the CDR3 is TGTGCCAGCAGTTACTCAGACAGCTATGGCTACACCTTC. It is translated as CASSYSDSYGYTF.

J is TRBJ2-7 and V is TRBV7-9; D ambiguous. V lost 3 bases to trimming and J lost 2 bases, with 8 bases between them. Germline V gene data show CDR1 as SEHNR and CDR2 as FQNEAQ (reference sequence). The CDR3 contains 13 residues. CDR3 in DNA: TGTGCCAGCAGCTTTGGCATTACCTACGAGCAGTACTTC. It is translated as CASSFGITYEQYF.

The chain joins TRBV5-6 to TRBJ1-2, with no clear D. The germline CDR1 and CDR2 sequences are SGHDT and YYEEEE. The germline V and J ends were trimmed by 4 bases and 3 bases, with 16 bases remaining between them. The CDR3 is 15 amino acids. CDR3 in amino acids: CASSPRDMGYYGYTF. CDR3 nucleotides: TGTGCCAGCAGCCCCCGGGATATGGGGTACTATGGCTACACCTTC.

The rearrangement uses TRBV27 and TRBJ2-7; TRBD2 matches at 10 bases. This CDR3 contains 14 residues. V was pared by 6 bases and J by 7 bases, with 9 bases of the junction left unmatched. The germline CDR1 and CDR2 sequences are MNHEY and SMNVEV (reference sequence). CDR3 bases: TGTGCCAGCAGCCAGCGGGGGGGGCGTGAAGAGCAGTACTTC. This sequence encodes CASSQRGGREEQYF.